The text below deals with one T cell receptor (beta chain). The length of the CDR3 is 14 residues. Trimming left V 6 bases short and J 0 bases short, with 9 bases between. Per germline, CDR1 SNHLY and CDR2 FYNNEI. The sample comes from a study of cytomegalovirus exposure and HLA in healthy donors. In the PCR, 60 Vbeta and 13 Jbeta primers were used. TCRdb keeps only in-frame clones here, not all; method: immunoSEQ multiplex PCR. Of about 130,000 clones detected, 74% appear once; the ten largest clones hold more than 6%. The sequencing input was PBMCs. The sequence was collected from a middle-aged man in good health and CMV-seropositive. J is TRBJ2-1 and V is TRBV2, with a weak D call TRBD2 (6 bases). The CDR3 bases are TGTGCCAGCAGGCGGCGGGGCTCCTACAATGAGCAGTTCTTC. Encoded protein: CASRRRGSYNEQFF.